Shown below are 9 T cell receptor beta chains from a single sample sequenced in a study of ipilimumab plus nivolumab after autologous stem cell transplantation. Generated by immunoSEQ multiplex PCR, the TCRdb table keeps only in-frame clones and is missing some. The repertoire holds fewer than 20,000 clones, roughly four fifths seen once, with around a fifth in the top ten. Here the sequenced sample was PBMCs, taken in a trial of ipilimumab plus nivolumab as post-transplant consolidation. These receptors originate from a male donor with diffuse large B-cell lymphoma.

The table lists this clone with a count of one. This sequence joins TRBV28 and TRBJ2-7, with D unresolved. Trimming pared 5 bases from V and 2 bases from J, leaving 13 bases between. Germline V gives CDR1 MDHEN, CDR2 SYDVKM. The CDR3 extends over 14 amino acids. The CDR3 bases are TGTGCCAGCAGTATTTCCGTAAAGGCCTACGAGCAGTACTTC. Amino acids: CASSISVKAYEQYF.

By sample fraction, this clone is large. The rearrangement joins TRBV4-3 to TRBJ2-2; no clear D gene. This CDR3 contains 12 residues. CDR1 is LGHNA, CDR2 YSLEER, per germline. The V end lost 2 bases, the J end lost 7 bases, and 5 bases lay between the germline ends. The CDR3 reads CASSQSDGELFF. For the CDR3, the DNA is TGCGCCAGCAGCCAAAGTGACGGGGAGCTGTTTTTT.

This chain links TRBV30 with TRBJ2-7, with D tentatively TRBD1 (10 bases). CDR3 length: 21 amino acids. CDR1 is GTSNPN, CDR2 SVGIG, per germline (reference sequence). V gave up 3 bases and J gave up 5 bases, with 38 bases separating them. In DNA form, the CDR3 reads TGTGCCTGGAGCACCGGGACAGGGGCATTTAGAGCGGGGGGCCCGCTCAACGAGCAGTACTTC. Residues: CAWSTGTGAFRAGGPLNEQYF.

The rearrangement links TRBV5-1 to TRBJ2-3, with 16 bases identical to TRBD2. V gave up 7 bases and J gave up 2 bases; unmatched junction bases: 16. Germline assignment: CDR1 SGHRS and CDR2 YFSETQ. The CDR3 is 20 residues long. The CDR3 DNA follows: TGCGCCAGCGAACCATCGGGACTAGCGGGAGGGCCGAAATACACAGATACGCAGTATTTT. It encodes CASEPSGLAGGPKYTDTQYF. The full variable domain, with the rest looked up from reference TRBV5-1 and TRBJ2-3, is KAGVTQTPRYLIKTRGQQVTLSCSPISGHRSVSWYQQTPGQGLQFLFEYFSETQRNKGNFPGRFSGRQFSNSRSEMNVSTLELGDSALYLCASEPSGLAGGPKYTDTQYFGPGTRLTVL.

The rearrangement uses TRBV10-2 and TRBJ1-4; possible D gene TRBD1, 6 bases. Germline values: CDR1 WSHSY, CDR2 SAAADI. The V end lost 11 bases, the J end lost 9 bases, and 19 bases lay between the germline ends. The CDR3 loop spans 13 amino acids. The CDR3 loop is CASTGHLYQKLFF. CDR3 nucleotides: TGCGCCTCAACGGGACACCTCTATCAAAAACTGTTTTTT.

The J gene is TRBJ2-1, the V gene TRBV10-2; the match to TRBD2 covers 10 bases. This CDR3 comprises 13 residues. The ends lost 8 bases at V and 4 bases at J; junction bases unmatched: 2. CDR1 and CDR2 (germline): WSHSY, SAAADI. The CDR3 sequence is CASGLAAYNEQFF. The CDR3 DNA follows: TGCGCCAGCGGACTAGCGGCGTACAATGAGCAGTTCTTC.

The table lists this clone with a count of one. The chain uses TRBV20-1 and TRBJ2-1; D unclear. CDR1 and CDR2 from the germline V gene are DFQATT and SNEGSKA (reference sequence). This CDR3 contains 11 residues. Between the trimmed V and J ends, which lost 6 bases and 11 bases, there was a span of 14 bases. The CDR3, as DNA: TGCAGTGCCAACCAGGCTGTTCAGCAGTTCTTC. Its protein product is CSANQAVQQFF.

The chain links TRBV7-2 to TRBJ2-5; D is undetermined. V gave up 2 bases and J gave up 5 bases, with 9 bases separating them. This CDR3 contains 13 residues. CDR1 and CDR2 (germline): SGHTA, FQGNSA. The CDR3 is CASSLIGFETQYF. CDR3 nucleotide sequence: TGTGCCAGCAGCTTAATAGGTTTCGAGACCCAGTACTTC.

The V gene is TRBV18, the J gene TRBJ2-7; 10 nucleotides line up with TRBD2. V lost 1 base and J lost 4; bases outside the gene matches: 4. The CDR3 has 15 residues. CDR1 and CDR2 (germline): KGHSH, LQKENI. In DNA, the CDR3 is TGTGCCAGCTCACCACTAGCGGGAGGAAAATACGAGCAGTACTTC. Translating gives CASSPLAGGKYEQYF.